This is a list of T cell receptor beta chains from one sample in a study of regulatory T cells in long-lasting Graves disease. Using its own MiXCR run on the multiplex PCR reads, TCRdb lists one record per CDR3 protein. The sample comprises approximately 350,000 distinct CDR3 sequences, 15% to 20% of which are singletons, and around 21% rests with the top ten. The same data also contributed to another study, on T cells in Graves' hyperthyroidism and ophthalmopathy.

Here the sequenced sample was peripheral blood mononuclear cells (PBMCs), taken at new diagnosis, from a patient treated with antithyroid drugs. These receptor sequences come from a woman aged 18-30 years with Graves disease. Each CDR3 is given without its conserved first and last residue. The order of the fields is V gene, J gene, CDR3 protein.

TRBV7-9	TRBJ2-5	ASRRPGDETQY
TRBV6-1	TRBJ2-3	ASSGTSGRADTQY
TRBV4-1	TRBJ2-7	ASSPAGTGDSYEQY
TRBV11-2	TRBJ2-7	ASSLDRVTVSYEQY
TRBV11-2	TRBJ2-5	ASSSGDRNQETQY
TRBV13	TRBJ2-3	ASSATDTQY
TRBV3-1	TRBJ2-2	ASSHKSGRNTGELF
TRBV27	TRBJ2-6	ASSQQGRPSGANVLT
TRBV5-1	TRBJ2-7	ASSPLLLAVSYEQY
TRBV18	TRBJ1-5	ASSPGRRDNQPQH
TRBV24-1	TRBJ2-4	ATSDRDRGSKNIQY
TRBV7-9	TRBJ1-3	ASSLNGGGWAPDTIY
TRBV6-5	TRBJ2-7	ASSYSGFSYEQY
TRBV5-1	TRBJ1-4	ASSLDTVNEKLF
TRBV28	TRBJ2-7	ASMGILLYEQY
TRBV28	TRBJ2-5	ASRDRDRAIETQY
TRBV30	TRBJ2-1	AWSRLTNEQF
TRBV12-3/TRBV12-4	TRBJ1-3	ASSHLAGNTIY
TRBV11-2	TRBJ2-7	ASSLLQGARGEQY
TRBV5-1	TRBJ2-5	ASRETGVQETQY
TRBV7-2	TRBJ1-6	ASRSGQAQSSYNSPLH
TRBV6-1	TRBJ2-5	ASSASLGGAWETQY
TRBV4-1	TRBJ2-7	ASSQVEGSYEQY
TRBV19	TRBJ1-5	ASTRNGVYSNQPQH
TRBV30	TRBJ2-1	AWSPRWERVGEQF
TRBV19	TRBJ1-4	ASSPQGTANEKLF
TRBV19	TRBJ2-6	ASSMLGLSGANVLT
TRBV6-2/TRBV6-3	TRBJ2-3	ASSEAGARTDTQY
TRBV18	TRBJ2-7	ASSPYQESYEQY
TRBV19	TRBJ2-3	ASSTDRRITDTQY
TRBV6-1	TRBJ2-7	ASSEGRMGPYEQY
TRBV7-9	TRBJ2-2	ASSFRLGFSTGELF
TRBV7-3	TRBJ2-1	ASSPPPGGSNEQF
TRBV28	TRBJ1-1	ASSPGQVNTGAF
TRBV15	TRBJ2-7	ATSRDGTGVYEQY
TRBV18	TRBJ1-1	ASSRGEFNTEAF
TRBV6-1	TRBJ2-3	ASSERGDPTDTQY
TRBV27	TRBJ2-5	ASSEGTSGIQETQY
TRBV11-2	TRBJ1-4	ASSFRFTNEKLF